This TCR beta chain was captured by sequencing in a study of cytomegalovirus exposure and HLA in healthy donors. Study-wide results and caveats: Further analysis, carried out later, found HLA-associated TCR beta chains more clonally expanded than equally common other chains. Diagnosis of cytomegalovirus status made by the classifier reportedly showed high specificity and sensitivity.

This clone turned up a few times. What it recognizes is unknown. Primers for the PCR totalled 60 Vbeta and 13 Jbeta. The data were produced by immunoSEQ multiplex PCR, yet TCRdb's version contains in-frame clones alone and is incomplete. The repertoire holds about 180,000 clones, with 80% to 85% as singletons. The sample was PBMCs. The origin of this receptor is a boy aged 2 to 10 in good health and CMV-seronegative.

The CDR3 protein is CASSYSNRGFTEAFF. Written as DNA, the CDR3 is TGTGCCAGCAGTTACTCGAATAGGGGTTTCACTGAAGCTTTCTTT. The chain is built from TRBV6-5 and TRBJ1-1, with D tentatively TRBD1 (5 bases). Germline V gene data show CDR1 as MNHEY and CDR2 as SVGAGI. Trimming left V 0 bases short and J 4 bases short, with 12 bases between. CDR3 size: 15 residues.